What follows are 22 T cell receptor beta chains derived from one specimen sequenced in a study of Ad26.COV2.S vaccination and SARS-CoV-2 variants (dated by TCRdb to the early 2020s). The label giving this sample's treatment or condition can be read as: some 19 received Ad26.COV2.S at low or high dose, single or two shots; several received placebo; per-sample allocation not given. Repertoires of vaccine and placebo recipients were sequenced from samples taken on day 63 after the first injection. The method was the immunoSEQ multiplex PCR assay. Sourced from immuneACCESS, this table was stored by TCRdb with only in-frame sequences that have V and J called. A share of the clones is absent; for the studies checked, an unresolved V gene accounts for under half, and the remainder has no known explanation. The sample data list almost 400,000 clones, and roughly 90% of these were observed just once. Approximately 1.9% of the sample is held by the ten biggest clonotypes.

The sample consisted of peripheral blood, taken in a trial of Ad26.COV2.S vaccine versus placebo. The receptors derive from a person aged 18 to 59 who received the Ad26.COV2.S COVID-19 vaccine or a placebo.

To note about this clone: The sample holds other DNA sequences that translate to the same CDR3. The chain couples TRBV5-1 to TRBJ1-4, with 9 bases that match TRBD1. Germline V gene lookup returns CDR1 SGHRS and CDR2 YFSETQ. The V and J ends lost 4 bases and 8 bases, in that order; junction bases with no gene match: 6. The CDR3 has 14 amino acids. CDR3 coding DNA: TGCGCCAGCAGCAGGGGACAGGGCAACGAAAAACTGTTTTTT. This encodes CASSRGQGNEKLFF.

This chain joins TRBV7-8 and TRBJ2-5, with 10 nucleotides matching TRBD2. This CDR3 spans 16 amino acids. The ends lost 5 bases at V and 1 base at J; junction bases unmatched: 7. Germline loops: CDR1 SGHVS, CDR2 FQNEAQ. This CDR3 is CASSLTQREGQETQYF. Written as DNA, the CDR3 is TGTGCCAGCAGCCTAACCCAGCGGGAGGGCCAAGAGACCCAGTACTTC.

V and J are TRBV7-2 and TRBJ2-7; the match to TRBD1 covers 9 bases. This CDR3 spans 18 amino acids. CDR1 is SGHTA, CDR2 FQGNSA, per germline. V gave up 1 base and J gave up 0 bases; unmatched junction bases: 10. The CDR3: CASSLGDRDIFFSYEQYF. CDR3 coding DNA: TGTGCCAGCAGCTTAGGGGACAGGGACATTTTCTTCTCCTACGAGCAGTACTTC.

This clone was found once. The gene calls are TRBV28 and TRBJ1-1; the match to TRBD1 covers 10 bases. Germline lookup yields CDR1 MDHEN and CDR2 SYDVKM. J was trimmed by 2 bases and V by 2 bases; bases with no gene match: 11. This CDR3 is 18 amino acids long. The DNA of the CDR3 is TGTGCCAGCAGTTTACCAGTTGGGACAGGGGTTAGAAACACTGAAGCTTTCTTT. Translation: CASSLPVGTGVRNTEAFF.

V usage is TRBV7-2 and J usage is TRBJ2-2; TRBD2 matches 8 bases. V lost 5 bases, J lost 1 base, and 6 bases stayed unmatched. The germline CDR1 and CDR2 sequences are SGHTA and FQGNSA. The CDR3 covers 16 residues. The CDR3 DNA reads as TGTGCCAGCAGCGTTTTAGCGGGGAGGAACACCGGGGAGCTGTTTTTT. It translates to CASSVLAGRNTGELFF.

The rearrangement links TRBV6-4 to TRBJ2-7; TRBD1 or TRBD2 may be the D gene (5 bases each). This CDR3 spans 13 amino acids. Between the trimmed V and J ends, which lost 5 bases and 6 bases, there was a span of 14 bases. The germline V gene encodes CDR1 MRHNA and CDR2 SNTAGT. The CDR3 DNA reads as TGTGCCAGCAGTTTGGGACCATCTGCCGAGCAGTACTTC. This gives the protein CASSLGPSAEQYF.

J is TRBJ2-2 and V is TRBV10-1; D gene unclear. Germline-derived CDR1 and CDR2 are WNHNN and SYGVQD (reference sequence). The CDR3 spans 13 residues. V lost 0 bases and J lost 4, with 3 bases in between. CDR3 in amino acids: CASSESFTGELFF. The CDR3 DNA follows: TGCGCCAGCAGTGAGTCTTTCACCGGGGAGCTGTTTTTT.

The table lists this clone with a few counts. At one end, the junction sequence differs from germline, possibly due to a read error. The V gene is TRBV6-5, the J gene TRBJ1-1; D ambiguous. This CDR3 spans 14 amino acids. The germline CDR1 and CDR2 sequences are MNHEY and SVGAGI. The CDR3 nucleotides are TGTGCCAGCAGTTACTCGATCGCCGACAAACGAGAGCTCTTT. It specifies CASSYSIADKRELF.

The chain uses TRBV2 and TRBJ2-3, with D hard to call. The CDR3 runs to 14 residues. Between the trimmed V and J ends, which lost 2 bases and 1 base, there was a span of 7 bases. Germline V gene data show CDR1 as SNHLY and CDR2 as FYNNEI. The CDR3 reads CASSELRRTDTQYF. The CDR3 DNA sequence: TGTGCCAGCAGTGAACTGAGACGCACAGATACGCAGTATTTT.

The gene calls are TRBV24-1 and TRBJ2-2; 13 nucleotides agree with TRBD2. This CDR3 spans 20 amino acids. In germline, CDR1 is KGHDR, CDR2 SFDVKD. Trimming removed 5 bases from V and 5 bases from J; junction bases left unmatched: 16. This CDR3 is CATSVLRRTSGSIMTGELFF. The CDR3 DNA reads TGTGCCACCAGTGTTCTGAGGAGGACTAGCGGGAGTATAATGACCGGGGAGCTGTTTTTT.

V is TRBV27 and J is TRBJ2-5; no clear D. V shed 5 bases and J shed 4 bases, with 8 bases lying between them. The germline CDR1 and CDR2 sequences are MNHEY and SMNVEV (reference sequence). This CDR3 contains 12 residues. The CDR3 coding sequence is TGTGCCAGCAGTCACCCGGGAGAGACCCAGTACTTC. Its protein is CASSHPGETQYF.

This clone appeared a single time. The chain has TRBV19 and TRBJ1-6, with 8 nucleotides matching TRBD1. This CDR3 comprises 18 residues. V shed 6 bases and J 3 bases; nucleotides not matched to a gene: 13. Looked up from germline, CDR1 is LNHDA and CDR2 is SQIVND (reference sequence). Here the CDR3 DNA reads TGTGCCAGTAGAGGGGATGACAGAGGACAGGGCTATAATTCACCCCTCCACTTT. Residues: CASRGDDRGQGYNSPLHF.

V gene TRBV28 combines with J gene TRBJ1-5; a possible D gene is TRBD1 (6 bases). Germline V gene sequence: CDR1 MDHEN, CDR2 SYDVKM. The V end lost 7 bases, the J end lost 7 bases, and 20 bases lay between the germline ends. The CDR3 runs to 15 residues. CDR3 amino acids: CASISPAGGRQPQHF. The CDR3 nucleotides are TGTGCCAGCATCTCACCGGCGGGGGGCAGGCAGCCCCAGCATTTT.

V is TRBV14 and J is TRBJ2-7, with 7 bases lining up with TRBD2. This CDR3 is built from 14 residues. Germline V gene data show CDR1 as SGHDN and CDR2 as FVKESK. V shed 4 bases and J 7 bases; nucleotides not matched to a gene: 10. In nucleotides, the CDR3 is TGTGCCAGCAGCCCCTACGGACTAGTCCGGGAGCAGTACTTC. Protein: CASSPYGLVREQYF.

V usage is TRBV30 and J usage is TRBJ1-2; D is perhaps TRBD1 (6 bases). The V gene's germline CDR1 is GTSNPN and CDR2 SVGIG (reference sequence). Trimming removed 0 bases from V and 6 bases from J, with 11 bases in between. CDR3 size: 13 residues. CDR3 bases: TGTGCCTGGAGTGTGCAGGGGCTCGATGGCTACACCTTC. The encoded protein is CAWSVQGLDGYTF.

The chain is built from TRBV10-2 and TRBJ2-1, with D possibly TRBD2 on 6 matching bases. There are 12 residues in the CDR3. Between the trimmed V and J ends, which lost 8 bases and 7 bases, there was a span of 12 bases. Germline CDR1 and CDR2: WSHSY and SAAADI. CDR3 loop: CASAGLSNEQFF. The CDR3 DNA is TGCGCCAGCGCGGGACTCTCGAATGAGCAGTTCTTC.

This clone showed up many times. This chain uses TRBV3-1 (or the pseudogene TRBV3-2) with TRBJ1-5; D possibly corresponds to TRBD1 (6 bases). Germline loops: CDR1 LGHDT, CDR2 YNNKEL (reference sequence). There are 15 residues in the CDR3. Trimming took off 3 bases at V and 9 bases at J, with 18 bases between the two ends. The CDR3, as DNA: TGTGCCAGCAGCCAGGGGGGGGGCACATCTCGGCCCCAGCATTTT. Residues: CASSQGGGTSRPQHF.

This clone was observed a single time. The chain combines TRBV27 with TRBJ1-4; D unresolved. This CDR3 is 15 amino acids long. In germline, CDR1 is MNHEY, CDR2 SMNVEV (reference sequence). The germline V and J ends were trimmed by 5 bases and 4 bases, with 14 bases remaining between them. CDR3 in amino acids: CASSPRAGYNEKLFF. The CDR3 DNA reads TGTGCCAGCAGTCCCCGAGCCGGCTATAATGAAAAACTGTTTTTT.

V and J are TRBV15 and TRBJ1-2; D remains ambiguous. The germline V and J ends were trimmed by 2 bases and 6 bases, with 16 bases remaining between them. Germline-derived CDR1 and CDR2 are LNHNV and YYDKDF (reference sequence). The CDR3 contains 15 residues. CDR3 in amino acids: CATSRSYDKSDGYTF. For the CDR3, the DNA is TGTGCCACCAGCAGATCCTACGACAAATCCGATGGCTACACCTTC. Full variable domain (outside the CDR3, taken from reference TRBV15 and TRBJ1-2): DAMVIQNPRYQVTQFGKPVTLSCSQTLNHNVMYWYQQKSSQAPKLLFHYYDKDFNNEADTPDNFQSRRPNTSFCFLDIRSPGLGDTAMYLCATSRSYDKSDGYTFGSGTRLTVV.

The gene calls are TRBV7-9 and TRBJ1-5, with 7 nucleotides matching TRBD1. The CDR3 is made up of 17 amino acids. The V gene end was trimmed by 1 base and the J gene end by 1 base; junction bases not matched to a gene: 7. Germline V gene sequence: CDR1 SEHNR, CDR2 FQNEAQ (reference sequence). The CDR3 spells CASSLGRQGWSNQPQHF. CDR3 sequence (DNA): TGTGCCAGCAGCTTAGGGAGACAGGGTTGGAGCAATCAGCCCCAGCATTTT.

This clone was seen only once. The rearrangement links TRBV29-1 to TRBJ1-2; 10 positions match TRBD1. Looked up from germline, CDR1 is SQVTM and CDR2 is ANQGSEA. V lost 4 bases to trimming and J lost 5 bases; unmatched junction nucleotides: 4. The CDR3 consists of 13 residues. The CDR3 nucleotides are TGCAGCGTTGGACAGGGGGCGCAATATGGCTACACCTTC. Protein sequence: CSVGQGAQYGYTF.

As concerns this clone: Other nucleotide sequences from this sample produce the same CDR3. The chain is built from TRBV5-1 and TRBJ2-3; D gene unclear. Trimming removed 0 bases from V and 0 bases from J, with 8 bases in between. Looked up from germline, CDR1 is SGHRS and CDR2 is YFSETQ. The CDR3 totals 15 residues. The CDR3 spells CASSLGQTSTDTQYF. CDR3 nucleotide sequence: TGCGCCAGCAGCTTGGGTCAGACTAGCACAGATACGCAGTATTTT.